These 5 T cell receptor beta chains came from one sample sequenced in a study of CD8 T cells in ankylosing spondylitis. Each CDR3 protein is one row after TCRdb ran MiXCR on the 5' RACE reads. This sample has 250,000 to 400,000 distinct CDR3 sequences, with under 14% found just once. Sequencing input: blood, either unsorted or a sorted T cell fraction (not recorded which). These receptors came from a female donor with ankylosing spondylitis or in good health (not recorded which).

The chain couples TRBV12-3 or TRBV12-4 to TRBJ2-7; 8 bases fit TRBD1. This CDR3 is built from 15 residues. After removal of 4 bases from V and 4 bases from J, the junction contained 9 bases not matched to a gene. The CDR3 region has the DNA TGTGCCAGCAGTTCGCAGGGGGCCCTAGGGTACGAGCAGTACTTC. Translation: CASSSQGALGYEQYF.

Note on this clonotype: A read error is possible here, since a much larger clone lies one base away. V gene TRBV12-3 or TRBV12-4 combines with J gene TRBJ1-2, with 7 bases lining up with TRBD1. V was clipped by 6 bases and J by 4 bases; unmatched bases: 8. This CDR3 is built from 14 residues. The CDR3 reads CASRTNRGSYGYTF. The CDR3 region has the DNA TGTGCCAGCAGAACGAACAGGGGCAGCTATGGCTACACCTTC.

This chain uses TRBV18 with TRBJ2-6, with D maybe TRBD1 (6 bases). Germline V lookup: CDR1 KGHSH, CDR2 LQKENI. V was clipped by 4 bases and J by 13 bases, with 14 bases between them. The CDR3 spans 13 residues. The DNA of the CDR3 is TGTGCCAGCTCACAGACACAGGGAGTAGTCCTGACTTTC. Its translation is CASSQTQGVVLTF.

About this clonotype itself: A much larger clone differs by one base, so this may be a read error. This rearrangement joins TRBV20-1 to TRBJ2-7, with TRBD1 identical over 11 bases. The CDR3 has 15 amino acids. Germline CDR1 and CDR2: DFQATT and SNEGSKA (reference sequence). CDR3 amino acids: CSAPVPDRGPYEQHF. Written as DNA, the CDR3 is TGCAGTGCTCCCGTCCCGGACAGGGGGCCTTACGAGCAGCACTTC.

This clonotype has a count of ten or more. Here the CDR3 DNA reads TGTGCCATCGGTATAGGACAGAACACTGAAGCTTTCTTT. Its translation is CAIGIGQNTEAFF. This chain joins TRBV10-3 and TRBJ1-1; tentatively, D is TRBD1 (5 bases). The CDR3 length is 13 residues. V dropped 8 bases and J dropped 1 base, with 11 bases sitting between them. Germline-derived CDR1 and CDR2 are ENHRY and SYGVKD.